The entry that follows covers one TCR beta chain sequence. The antigen is undetermined. The sample belongs to a study of PD-1 blockade in classical Hodgkin lymphoma. Study-level results: CD4+ TCR diversity, unlike CD8+, rose significantly by C4D1. Baseline diversity resembling that of newly diagnosed patients was seen in complete responders. Possibly reflecting disease activity or prior therapy, repertoire differences have causes that remain undefined.

Brentuximab vedotin exposure varied, and every patient relapsed after autologous stem cell transplantation. There are 17 residues in the CDR3. Trimming removed 4 bases at V and 3 bases at J, with 21 bases between. CDR1 and CDR2 (germline): LNHNV, YYDKDF (reference sequence). The table came from immunoSEQ multiplex PCR; TCRdb's copy has only in-frame clones and leaves some out. The sample includes around 58,000 clones, about nine tenths of them seen just once. This chain connects TRBV15 to TRBJ1-2, with a tentative D call TRBD1 (5 bases). The source is a human donor with classical Hodgkin lymphoma. This specimen consisted of peripheral blood mononuclear cells (PBMCs), obtained at baseline. This CDR3 reads CATSKKPRAGFDYGYTF. Written as DNA, the CDR3 is TGTGCCACCAGCAAGAAACCCAGGGCGGGATTTGACTATGGCTACACCTTC.